These 9 T cell receptor beta chains came from one sample sequenced in a study of T cells in narcolepsy. Method: immunoSEQ multiplex PCR; TCRdb's copy keeps in-frame clones and lacks some. The sample lists approximately 25,000 clones, 79% occurring once. The sequenced sample consisted of memory (CD45RA-) CD4+ T cells from blood. The receptor source for this set is a human donor in good health.

The V gene is TRBV7-9, the J gene TRBJ2-7; perhaps TRBD1 as D (5 bases). Trimming took 4 bases from V and 6 from J, leaving 13 bases between them. There are 13 residues in the CDR3. Germline loops: CDR1 SEHNR, CDR2 FQNEAQ (reference sequence). The chain's CDR3 is CASSSRGRGEQYF. CDR3 nucleotide sequence: TGTGCCAGCAGCTCCCGCGGAAGGGGCGAGCAGTACTTC.

This chain uses TRBV7-2 with TRBJ2-1, with 10 bases fitting TRBD1. The CDR3 runs 15 residues. J was trimmed by 5 bases and V by 4 bases; bases with no gene match: 5. The germline CDR1 and CDR2 sequences are SGHTA and FQGNSA. CDR3 DNA sequence: TGTGCCAGCAGCTCACCGGGACAGGGGCACAATGAGCAGTTCTTC. Translation gives CASSSPGQGHNEQFF. Full variable domain (missing parts from reference TRBV7-2 and TRBJ2-1): GAGVSQSPSNKVTEKGKDVELRCDPISGHTALYWYRQSLGQGLEFLIYFQGNSAPDKSGLPSDRFSAERTGGSVSTLTIQRTQQEDSAVYLCASSSPGQGHNEQFFGPGTRLTVL.

V is TRBV9 and J is TRBJ2-7, with D unclear. Germline CDR1 is SGDLS and CDR2 is YYNGEE. The V end lost 0 bases, the J end lost 0 bases, and 7 bases lay between the germline ends. The CDR3 sequence is 14 residues long. CDR3 nucleotides: TGTGCCAGCAGCGTAGGCAGCAACTCCTACGAGCAGTACTTC. Protein: CASSVGSNSYEQYF.

The chain has TRBV16 and TRBJ2-3, with D possibly being TRBD2 (6 bases). Germline-derived CDR1 and CDR2 are KGHSY and FQNENV. V gave up 4 bases and J gave up 3 bases, with 14 bases separating them. The CDR3 totals 15 residues. CDR3 coding DNA: TGTGCCAGCAGCCCCGCGGGGATTGGGACAGATACGCAGTATTTT. Amino acid sequence: CASSPAGIGTDTQYF. The variable domain in full, with the rest retrieved from reference TRBV16 and TRBJ2-3, is GEEVAQTPKHLVRGEGQKAKLYCAPIKGHSYVFWYQQVLKNEFKFLISFQNENVFDETGMPKERFSAKCLPNSPCSLEIQATKLEDSAVYFCASSPAGIGTDTQYFGPGTRLTVL.

V is TRBV4-3 and J is TRBJ2-5; 7 bases map to TRBD2. After removal of 4 bases from V and 3 bases from J, the junction contained 5 bases not matched to a gene. CDR1 is LGHNA, CDR2 YSLEER, per germline. This CDR3 contains 14 residues. In nucleotides, the CDR3 is TGCGCCAGCAGCCGGGGGGGTGCGGAAGAGACCCAGTACTTC. It codes for CASSRGGAEETQYF.

This clone was detected a few times. The rearrangement uses TRBV29-1 and TRBJ1-2; D perhaps matches TRBD1 (5 bases). Germline lookup yields CDR1 SQVTM and CDR2 ANQGSEA. V was pared by 4 bases and J by 4 bases, with 10 bases between. CDR3 length equals 12 residues. The CDR3 region is CSVGGKSYGYTF. The CDR3, as DNA: TGCAGCGTTGGGGGGAAGAGCTATGGCTACACCTTC. Combining the CDR3 with reference TRBV29-1 and TRBJ1-2 gives the whole variable domain SAVISQKPSRDICQRGTSLTIQCQVDSQVTMMFWYRQQPGQSLTLIATANQGSEATYESGFVIDKFPISRPNLTFSTLTVSNMSPEDSSIYLCSVGGKSYGYTFGSGTRLTVV.

The table lists this clone with a few counts. DNA of the CDR3: TGTGCCAGCAGTAAAGAGGGAAATCAGCCCCAGCATTTT. Translating gives CASSKEGNQPQHF. V and J are TRBV2 and TRBJ1-5; D remains ambiguous. Germline V gene sequence: CDR1 SNHLY, CDR2 FYNNEI. The CDR3 has 13 amino acids. V was cut by 5 bases and J by 4 bases, with 9 bases left in between.

V is TRBV18 and J is TRBJ2-5, with TRBD2 identical over 12 bases. The CDR3 contains 15 residues. Germline CDR1 reads KGHSH; CDR2 reads LQKENI. J gave up 1 base and V 4 bases, and 1 base lay outside the gene matches. CDR3 coding DNA: TGTGCCAGCTCACAGACTAGCGGGAGCCAAGAGACCCAGTACTTC. Translating gives CASSQTSGSQETQYF.

J is TRBJ2-2 and V is TRBV19, with TRBD1 matching 7 bases. J lost 2 bases, V lost 3 bases, and 3 bases had no gene match. The CDR3 spans 15 residues. Germline lookup yields CDR1 LNHDA and CDR2 SQIVND (reference sequence). The CDR3 protein is CASSMHRGNTGELFF. The DNA for the CDR3 is TGTGCCAGTAGTATGCACAGGGGAAACACCGGGGAGCTGTTTTTT.